Listed below are T cell receptor beta chains from one sample, sequenced in a study of blood T cells in healthy people across ages. TCRdb reanalysed the 5' RACE reads using MiXCR and keeps one entry per CDR3 protein. This table holds more than 800,000 distinct CDR3 sequences, 25% to 35% found once. Sequencing used blood. Receptor source: an elderly woman in good health. Each CDR3 is given with its conserved first and last residue. D genes are given only for firm matches. Size is stated for part of the rows, as once, few or many counts, or as a class when the clone is expanded.

v_gene,j_gene,abundance,d_gene,len,CDR3nt,CDR3aa
TRBV7-2,TRBJ1-5,few,.,13,TGTGCCAGCAGCTTACGGGGCCCCTCGGCCCAGCATTTT,CASSLRGPSAQHF
TRBV11-3,TRBJ1-1,.,.,13,TGTGCCAGCAGCTTCGGACGGGCAGAGGAGGCTTTCTTT,CASSFGRAEEAFF
TRBV4-3,TRBJ2-3,.,TRBD1,19,TGCGCCAGCAGCCAAGATTTGACGGGGACAGGGGGTAGGCTTGAAAAACTGTATTTT,CASSQDLTGTGGRLEKLYF
TRBV10-1,TRBJ2-4,many,TRBD1,16,TGCGCCAGCAGTCCCGGGACAGAATTAGCCAAAAACATTCAGTACTTC,CASSPGTELAKNIQYF
TRBV7-8,TRBJ2-7,.,TRBD2,15,TGTGCCAGCAGCTTAGCGCCCGCGGGGGTCGGCGAGCAGTACTTC,CASSLAPAGVGEQYF
TRBV12-3/TRBV12-4,TRBJ2-5,many,.,12,TGTGCCAGCAGTCTCCTCAGGGGGACCCAGTACTTC,CASSLLRGTQYF
TRBV7-9,TRBJ2-5,few,.,17,TGTGCCAGCAGCTTCGCCTTGGTACGGGACACACAAGAGACCCAGTACTTC,CASSFALVRDTQETQYF
TRBV7-2,TRBJ1-2,many,TRBD1,13,TGTGCCAGCAGCACGACAGGGGTCTATGGCTACACCTTC,CASSTTGVYGYTF
TRBV10-3,TRBJ2-1,few,TRBD1,14,TGTGCCATCAGCGGGACAGGCAACTACAATGAGCAGTTCTTC,CAISGTGNYNEQFF
TRBV27,TRBJ1-2,few,.,14,TGTGCCAGCAGTTCGACAGGCGCCCGGGGTGGCTACACCTTC,CASSSTGARGGYTF
TRBV4-2,TRBJ1-2,many,TRBD1,15,TGTGCCAGCAGCCAAGATAAGAACAGGGGCCATGGCTACACCTTC,CASSQDKNRGHGYTF
TRBV18,TRBJ2-5,once,TRBD1,16,TGTGCCAGCTCCCAACAGACAGGGGGCGCAGGAGAGACCCAGTACTTC,CASSQQTGGAGETQYF
TRBV5-1,TRBJ2-2,few,TRBD2,17,TGCGCCAGCAGCTCCTCGACTAGCGGGGGGCACCGCGGGGAGCTGTTTTTT,CASSSSTSGGHRGELFF
TRBV18,TRBJ2-2,few,TRBD1,13,TGTGCCAGCTCCGACAGGGTAGCCGGGGAGCTGTTTTTT,CASSDRVAGELFF
TRBV20-1,TRBJ2-3,many,TRBD1,16,TGCAGTGCAGTACAGGGGGCGCGTGGTGGCACAGATACGCAGTATTTT,CSAVQGARGGTDTQYF
TRBV11-3,TRBJ2-7,many,TRBD1,12,TGTGCCAGTACGACAGGGCGGCACGAGCAGTACTTC,CASTTGRHEQYF
TRBV11-2,TRBJ2-7,few,.,14,TGTGCCAGCAGCTGGGAGGCAGGGGGCTACGAGCAGTACTTC,CASSWEAGGYEQYF
TRBV29-1,TRBJ1-1,few,TRBD1,12,TGCAGCGTCAGGGGGGGGAACACTGAAGCTTTCTTT,CSVRGGNTEAFF
TRBV20-1,TRBJ2-1,many,TRBD2,14,TGCAGTGCAACAACCGGGACTAGCGGAAATGAGCAGTTCTTC,CSATTGTSGNEQFF
TRBV6-2/TRBV6-3,TRBJ1-1,once,.,14,TGTGCCAGCAGAACCGGGGGGGGTGGAACTGAAGCTTTCTTT,CASRTGGGGTEAFF
TRBV3-1,TRBJ2-7,.,TRBD1,16,TGTGCCAGCAGCCGAAAGCCGGGACAGATAAGCTACGAGCAGTACTTC,CASSRKPGQISYEQYF
TRBV4-3,TRBJ2-7,many,TRBD1,20,TGCGCCAGCAGCCAAGAATTTAGGAACAGGGGGCCAGATAGCTCCTACGAGCAGTACTTC,CASSQEFRNRGPDSSYEQYF
TRBV2,TRBJ1-5,.,TRBD1,16,TGTGCCAGCATGGGCAGGGGGACATATAGCAATCAGCCCCAGCATTTT,CASMGRGTYSNQPQHF
TRBV20-1,TRBJ1-2,many,.,15,TGCAGTGCCCCTTCGTATAAAGGGTCTAACTATGGCTACACCTTC,CSAPSYKGSNYGYTF
TRBV30,TRBJ2-7,many,.,13,TGTGCCTGGAACAACGGGCGAACCTACGAGCAGTACTTC,CAWNNGRTYEQYF
TRBV5-1,TRBJ2-5,many,TRBD1,14,TGCGCCAGCAGCGGGACAGGGGGTGGAGAGACCCAGTACTTC,CASSGTGGGETQYF
TRBV12-3/TRBV12-4,TRBJ2-1,many,.,14,TGTGCCAGCAGGCCCCCCGGGGGGCGAAATGAGCAGTTCTTC,CASRPPGGRNEQFF
TRBV11-2,TRBJ2-1,.,.,16,TGTGCCAGCAGCCCCCACCCCGAGACGGTCGCCAATGAGCAGTTCTTC,CASSPHPETVANEQFF
TRBV24-1,TRBJ2-1,many,.,17,TGTGCCACCAGTGATCCCCGGGGGGAGACAGGATACAATGAGCAGTTCTTC,CATSDPRGETGYNEQFF
TRBV4-3,TRBJ2-7,many,.,15,TGCGCCAGCAGCCAAGCTGCCGCGGGACTGTACGAGCAGTACTTC,CASSQAAAGLYEQYF
TRBV5-4,TRBJ2-6,.,TRBD2,16,TGTGCCAGCAGCTTGGCCGGGAGGGCTGGGGCCAACGTCCGGACTTTC,CASSLAGRAGANVRTF
TRBV20-1,TRBJ1-5,many,TRBD1,13,TGCAGTGCTAAGGACAGGGAGGGTCAGCCCCAGCATTTT,CSAKDREGQPQHF
TRBV5-1,TRBJ2-2,few,.,19,TGCGCCAGCAGCTCGCGGCCTGGTGGCACAGGGAAGAACACCGGGGAGCTGTTTTTT,CASSSRPGGTGKNTGELFF
TRBV5-1,TRBJ1-1,few,.,14,TGCGCCAGCAGCTCAGGATTTCGGGGTTCTGAAGCTTTCTTT,CASSSGFRGSEAFF
TRBV7-2,TRBJ1-4,many,.,13,TGTGCCAGCAGCTTAGACTTTAATGAAAAACTGTTTTTT,CASSLDFNEKLFF